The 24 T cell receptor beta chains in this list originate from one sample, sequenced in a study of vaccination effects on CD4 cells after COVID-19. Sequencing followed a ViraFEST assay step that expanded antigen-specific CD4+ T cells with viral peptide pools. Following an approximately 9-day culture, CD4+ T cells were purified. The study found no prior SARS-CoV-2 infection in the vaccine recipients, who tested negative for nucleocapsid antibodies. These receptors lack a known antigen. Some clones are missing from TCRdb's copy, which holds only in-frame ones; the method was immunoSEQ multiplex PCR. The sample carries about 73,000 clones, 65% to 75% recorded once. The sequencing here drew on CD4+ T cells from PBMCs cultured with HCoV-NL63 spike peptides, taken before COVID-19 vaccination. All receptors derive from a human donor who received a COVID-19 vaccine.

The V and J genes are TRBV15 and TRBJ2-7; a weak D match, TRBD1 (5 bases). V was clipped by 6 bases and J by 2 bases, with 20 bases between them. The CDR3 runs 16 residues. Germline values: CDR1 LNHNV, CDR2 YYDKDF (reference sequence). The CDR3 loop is CATSGVDSPTPYEQYV. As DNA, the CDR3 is TGTGCCACCAGTGGAGTCGACAGCCCAACGCCCTACGAGCAGTACGTC.

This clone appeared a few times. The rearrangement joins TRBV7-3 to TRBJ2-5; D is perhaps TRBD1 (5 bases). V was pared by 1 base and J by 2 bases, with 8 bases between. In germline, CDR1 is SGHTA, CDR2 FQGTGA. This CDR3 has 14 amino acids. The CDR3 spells CASSLKGSQETQYF. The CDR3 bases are TGTGCCAGCAGCTTAAAGGGGTCGCAAGAGACCCAGTACTTC.

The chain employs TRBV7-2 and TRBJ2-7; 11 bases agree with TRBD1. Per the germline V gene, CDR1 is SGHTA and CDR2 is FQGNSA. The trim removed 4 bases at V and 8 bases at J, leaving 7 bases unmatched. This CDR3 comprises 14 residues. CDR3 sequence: CASSSGTGGGKQYV. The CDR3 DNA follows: TGTGCCAGCAGCTCCGGGACAGGGGGAGGAAAGCAGTACGTC.

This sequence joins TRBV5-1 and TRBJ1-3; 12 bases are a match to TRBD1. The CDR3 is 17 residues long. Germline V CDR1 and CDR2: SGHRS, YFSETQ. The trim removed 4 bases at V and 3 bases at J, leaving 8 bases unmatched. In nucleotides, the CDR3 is TGCGCCAGCAGCCCCGGGACAGGGGGCGCCTATGGAAACACCATATATTTT. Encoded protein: CASSPGTGGAYGNTIYF.

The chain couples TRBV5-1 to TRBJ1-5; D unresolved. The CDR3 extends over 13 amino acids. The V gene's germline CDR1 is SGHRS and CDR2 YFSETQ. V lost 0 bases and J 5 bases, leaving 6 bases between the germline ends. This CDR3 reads CASSLASDQPQHF. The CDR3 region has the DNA TGCGCCAGCAGCTTGGCCTCGGATCAGCCCCAGCATTTT. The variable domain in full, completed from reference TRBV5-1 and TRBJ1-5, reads KAGVTQTPRYLIKTRGQQVTLSCSPISGHRSVSWYQQTPGQGLQFLFEYFSETQRNKGNFPGRFSGRQFSNSRSEMNVSTLELGDSALYLCASSLASDQPQHFGDGTRLSIL.

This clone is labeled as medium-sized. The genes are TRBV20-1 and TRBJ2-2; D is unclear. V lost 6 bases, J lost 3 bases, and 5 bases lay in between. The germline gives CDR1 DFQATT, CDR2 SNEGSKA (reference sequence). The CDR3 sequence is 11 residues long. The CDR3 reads CSAGHTGELFF. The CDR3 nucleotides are TGCAGTGCCGGGCACACCGGGGAGCTGTTTTTT.

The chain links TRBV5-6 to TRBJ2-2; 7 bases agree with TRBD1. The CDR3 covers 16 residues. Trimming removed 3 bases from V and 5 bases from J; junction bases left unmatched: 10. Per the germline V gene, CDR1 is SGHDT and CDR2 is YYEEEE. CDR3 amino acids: CASSYRQGVGTGELFF. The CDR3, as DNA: TGTGCCAGCAGCTACCGACAGGGTGTAGGTACCGGGGAGCTGTTTTTT. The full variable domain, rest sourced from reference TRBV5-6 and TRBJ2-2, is DAGVTQSPTHLIKTRGQQVTLRCSPKSGHDTVSWYQQALGQGPQFIFQYYEEEERQRGNFPDRFSGHQFPNYSSELNVNALLLGDSALYLCASSYRQGVGTGELFFGEGSRLTVL.

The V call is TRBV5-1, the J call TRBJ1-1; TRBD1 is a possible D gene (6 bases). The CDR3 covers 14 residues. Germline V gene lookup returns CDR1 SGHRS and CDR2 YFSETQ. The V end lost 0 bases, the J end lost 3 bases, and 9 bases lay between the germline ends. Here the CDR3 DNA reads TGCGCCAGCAGCTTGGTGGACAGCGACACTGAAGCTTTCTTT. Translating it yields CASSLVDSDTEAFF. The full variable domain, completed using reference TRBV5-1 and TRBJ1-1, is KAGVTQTPRYLIKTRGQQVTLSCSPISGHRSVSWYQQTPGQGLQFLFEYFSETQRNKGNFPGRFSGRQFSNSRSEMNVSTLELGDSALYLCASSLVDSDTEAFFGQGTRLTVV.

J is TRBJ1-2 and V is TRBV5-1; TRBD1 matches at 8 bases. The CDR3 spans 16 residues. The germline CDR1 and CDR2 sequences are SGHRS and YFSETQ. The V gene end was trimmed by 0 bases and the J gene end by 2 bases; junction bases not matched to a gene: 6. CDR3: CASSLGPQGGNYGYTF. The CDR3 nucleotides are TGCGCCAGCAGCTTGGGTCCACAGGGGGGAAACTATGGCTACACCTTC.

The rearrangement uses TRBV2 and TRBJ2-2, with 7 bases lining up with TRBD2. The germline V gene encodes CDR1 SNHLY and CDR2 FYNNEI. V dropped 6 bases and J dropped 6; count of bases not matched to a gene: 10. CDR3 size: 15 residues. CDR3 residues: CASRMGLAAAGELFF. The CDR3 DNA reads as TGTGCCAGCAGGATGGGCCTAGCGGCGGCCGGGGAGCTGTTTTTT.

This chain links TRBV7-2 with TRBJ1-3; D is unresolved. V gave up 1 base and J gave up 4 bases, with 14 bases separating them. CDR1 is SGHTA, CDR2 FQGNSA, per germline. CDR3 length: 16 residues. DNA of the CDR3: TGTGCCAGCAGCTTAGGGAGCGGTGCGGTAGGAAACACCATATATTTT. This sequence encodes CASSLGSGAVGNTIYF.

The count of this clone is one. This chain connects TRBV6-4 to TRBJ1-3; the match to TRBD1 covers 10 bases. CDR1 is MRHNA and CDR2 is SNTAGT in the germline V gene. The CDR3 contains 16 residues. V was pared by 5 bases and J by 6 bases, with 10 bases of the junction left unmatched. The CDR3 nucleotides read TGTGCCAGCAGTACGGGACAGGGGAATTCAGAAAACACCATATATTTT. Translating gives CASSTGQGNSENTIYF.

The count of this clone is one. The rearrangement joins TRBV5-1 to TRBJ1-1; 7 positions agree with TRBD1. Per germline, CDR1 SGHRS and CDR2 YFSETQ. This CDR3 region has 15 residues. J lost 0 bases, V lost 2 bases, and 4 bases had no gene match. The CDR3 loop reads CASSFNRGLNTEAFF. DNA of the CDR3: TGCGCCAGCAGCTTCAACAGGGGTTTGAACACTGAAGCTTTCTTT.

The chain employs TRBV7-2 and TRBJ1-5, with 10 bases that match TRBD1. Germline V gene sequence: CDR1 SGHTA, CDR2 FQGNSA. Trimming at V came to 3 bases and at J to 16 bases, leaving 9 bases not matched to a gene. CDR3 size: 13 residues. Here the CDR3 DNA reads TGTGCCAGCAGCTTCCTAAGGGACAGGGGTTTACATTTT. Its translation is CASSFLRDRGLHF.

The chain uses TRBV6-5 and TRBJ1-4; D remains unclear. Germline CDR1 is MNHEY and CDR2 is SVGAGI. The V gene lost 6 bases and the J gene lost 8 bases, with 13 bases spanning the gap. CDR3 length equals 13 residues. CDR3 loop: CASRTPGLEKLFF. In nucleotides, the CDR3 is TGTGCCAGCAGAACGCCGGGGTTGGAAAAACTGTTTTTT.

The DNA of the CDR3 is TGTGCCAGCAGCCTCCGGGACAGGGTCCCGCTTAATTCACCCCTCCACTTT. Translation gives CASSLRDRVPLNSPLHF. V and J are TRBV9 and TRBJ1-6; 9 positions agree with TRBD1. The CDR3 extends over 17 amino acids. With V trimmed by 4 bases and J by 6 bases, 11 bases remained unmatched. CDR1 SGDLS and CDR2 YYNGEE come from the germline V gene.

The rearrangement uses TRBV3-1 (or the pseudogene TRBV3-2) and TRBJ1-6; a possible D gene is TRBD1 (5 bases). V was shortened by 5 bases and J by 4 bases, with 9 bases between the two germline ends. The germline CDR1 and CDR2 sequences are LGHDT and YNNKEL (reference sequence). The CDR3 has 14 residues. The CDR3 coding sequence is TGTGCCAGCAGCGTACAGGCGTATAATTCACCCCTCCACTTT. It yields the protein CASSVQAYNSPLHF.

CDR3 protein: CASSARLAGKFTGELFF. The CDR3 coding sequence is TGTGCCAGTAGTGCGCGACTAGCGGGAAAGTTTACCGGGGAGCTGTTTTTT. This sequence joins TRBV19 and TRBJ2-2; 11 bases match TRBD2. Unmatched junction bases numbered 10, after V lost 5 bases and J lost 5 bases. CDR3 length: 17 amino acids. The germline V gene encodes CDR1 LNHDA and CDR2 SQIVND (reference sequence).

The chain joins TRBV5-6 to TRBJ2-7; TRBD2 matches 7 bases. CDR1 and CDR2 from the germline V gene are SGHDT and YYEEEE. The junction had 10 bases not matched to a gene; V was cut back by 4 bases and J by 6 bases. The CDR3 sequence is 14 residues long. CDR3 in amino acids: CASSPSRGLSEQYV. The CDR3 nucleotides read TGTGCCAGCAGCCCGTCCCGGGGACTATCCGAGCAGTACGTC.

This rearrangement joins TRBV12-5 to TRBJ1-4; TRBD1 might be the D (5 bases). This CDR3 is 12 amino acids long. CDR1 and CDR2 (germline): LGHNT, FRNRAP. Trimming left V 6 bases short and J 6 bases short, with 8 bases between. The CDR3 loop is CASGRDYEKLFF. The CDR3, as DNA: TGTGCTAGTGGCAGGGACTATGAAAAACTGTTTTTT. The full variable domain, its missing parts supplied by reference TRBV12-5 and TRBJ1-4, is DARVTQTPRHKVTEMGQEVTMRCQPILGHNTVFWYRQTMMQGLELLAYFRNRAPLDDSGMPKDRFSAEMPDATLATLKIQPSEPRDSAVYFCASGRDYEKLFFGSGTQLSVL.

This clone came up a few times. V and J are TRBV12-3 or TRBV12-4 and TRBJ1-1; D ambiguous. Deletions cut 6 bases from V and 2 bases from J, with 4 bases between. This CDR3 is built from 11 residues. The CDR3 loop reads CASSANTEAFF. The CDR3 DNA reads TGTGCCAGCAGCGCAAACACTGAAGCTTTCTTT.

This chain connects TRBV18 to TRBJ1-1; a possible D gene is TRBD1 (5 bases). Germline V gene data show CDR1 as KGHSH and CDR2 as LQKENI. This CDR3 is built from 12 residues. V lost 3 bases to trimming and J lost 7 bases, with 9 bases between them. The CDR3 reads CASSPWGLEAFF. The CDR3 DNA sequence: TGTGCCAGCTCACCTTGGGGCCTTGAAGCTTTCTTT.

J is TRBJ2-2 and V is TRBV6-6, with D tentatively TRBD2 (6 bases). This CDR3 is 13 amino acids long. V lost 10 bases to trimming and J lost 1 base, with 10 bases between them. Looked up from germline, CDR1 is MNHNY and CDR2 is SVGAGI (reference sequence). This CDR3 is CATRGLNTGELFF. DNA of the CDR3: TGTGCCACCCGGGGGTTGAACACCGGGGAGCTGTTTTTT.

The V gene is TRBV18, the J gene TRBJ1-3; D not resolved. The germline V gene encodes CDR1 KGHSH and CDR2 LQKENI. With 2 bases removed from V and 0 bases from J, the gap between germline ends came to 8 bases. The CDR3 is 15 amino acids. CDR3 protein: CASSPSTSSGNTIYF. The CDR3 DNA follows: TGTGCCAGCTCACCATCAACGAGCTCTGGAAACACCATATATTTT.